This paragraph covers one T cell receptor (beta chain) sequence. No antigen is known for it. The libraries were made with immunoSEQ version 4 in survey mode. Method: immunoSEQ multiplex PCR; TCRdb's copy keeps in-frame clones and lacks some. This table holds approximately 45,000 clones, 80% to 90% found once. This CDR3 region has 13 residues. Germline CDR1 is KGHDR and CDR2 is SFDVKD. V lost 7 bases, J lost 6 bases, and 14 bases lay in between. The data stem from a study of persistence of HIV-infected CD4 T cells. Anti-CD3/anti-CD28 beads served as a nonspecific positive control stimulus. CD4+ T cells upregulating both CD40 ligand and CD69 were sorted as responding cells.

This clonotype originated in an adult woman with HIV who was CMV-seropositive. V usage is TRBV24-1 and J usage is TRBJ1-2, with D perhaps TRBD1 (6 bases). The material sequenced was CD4+ T cells sorted from PBMCs after approximately 20-hour stimulation, taken from a patient who received antiretroviral therapy. CDR3 sequence: CATSSGTPNGYTF. For the CDR3, the DNA is TGTGCCACCAGCTCCGGGACACCAAATGGCTACACCTTC.